The 5 T cell receptor beta chains in this list originate from one sample, sequenced in a study of T cell responses to AZD1222 COVID-19 vaccine. This table comes from immunoSEQ multiplex PCR, and its TCRdb copy is limited to in-frame clones, with some not included. Among around 150,000 clones listed, roughly 94% were seen once. The source was peripheral blood, collected 28 days after the second AZD1222 dose. The receptors stem from an adult who received the AZD1222 COVID-19 vaccine.

The V gene is TRBV12-3 or TRBV12-4, the J gene TRBJ1-2; no firm D call. The V and J ends lost 1 base and 5 bases respectively, with 5 bases between them. The CDR3 is 12 amino acids. Here the CDR3 reads CASSLGEYGYTF. CDR3 in DNA: TGTGCCAGCAGTTTAGGAGAGTATGGCTACACCTTC.

The V gene is TRBV6-5, the J gene TRBJ1-2, with D unclear. CDR3 length: 16 amino acids. V lost 2 bases to trimming and J lost 4 bases, with 17 bases between them. Germline loops: CDR1 MNHEY, CDR2 SVGAGI. CDR3 residues: CASSYRGWAGTYGYTF. The CDR3 DNA reads TGTGCCAGCAGTTACCGGGGATGGGCAGGAACCTATGGCTACACCTTC.

V and J are TRBV12-5 and TRBJ2-5; 7 bases line up with TRBD2. The CDR3 is 18 amino acids. V gave up 0 bases and J gave up 5 bases; unmatched junction bases: 15. Germline CDR1 is LGHNT and CDR2 is FRNRAP. The CDR3 loop is CASGLVSPAGMEMETQYF. Written as DNA, the CDR3 is TGTGCTAGTGGTTTGGTAAGCCCAGCGGGAATGGAAATGGAGACCCAGTACTTC.

V and J are TRBV6-5 and TRBJ1-1, with D tentatively TRBD1 (5 bases). Germline V gives CDR1 MNHEY, CDR2 SVGAGI. V was clipped by 6 bases and J by 5 bases, with 16 bases between them. This CDR3 has 14 amino acids. This CDR3 is CASSPTGYGTEAFF. The CDR3 DNA is TGTGCCAGCAGCCCAACAGGATACGGGACTGAAGCTTTCTTT.

The chain carries TRBV6-4 and TRBJ1-2, with 9 bases that match TRBD1. Per germline, CDR1 MRHNA and CDR2 SNTAGT. This CDR3 has 13 amino acids. The J segment lost 7 bases and the V segment lost 6 bases, leaving 6 bases of the junction unmatched. In nucleotides, the CDR3 is TGTGCCAGCAGGCCCGGGACAGGGACTGGCTACACCTTC. Encoded protein: CASRPGTGTGYTF.